These 7 T cell receptor beta chains share one sample of origin, sequenced in a study of patients and donors after allogeneic stem cell transplantation. TCRdb re-analysed the RT-PCR reads in MiXCR, keeping a single row per CDR3 protein. The sample has 150,000 to 200,000 distinct CDR3 sequences, roughly 22% seen once. The specimen was blood, either unsorted or a sorted T cell fraction (not recorded which). These receptor sequences come from a human donor who was either an allogeneic HSCT recipient or a stem cell or donor lymphocyte infusion donor (not recorded which). It is not recorded whose cells these are; they may come from a transplant donor.

The V and J genes are TRBV6-2 or TRBV6-3 and TRBJ1-1; the D is unclear. Per the germline V gene, CDR1 is MNHEY and CDR2 is SVGEGT. The CDR3 spans 10 residues. V gave up 5 bases and J gave up 3 bases, with 1 base separating them. This CDR3 reads CASSDTEAFF. CDR3 bases: TGTGCCAGCAGTGACACTGAAGCTTTCTTT.

Notes on this clonotype: One end of the junction varies from germline; a read error may be responsible. The V and J genes are TRBV29-1 and TRBJ1-3; D not resolved. The CDR3 contains 16 residues. The germline CDR1 and CDR2 sequences are SQVTM and ANQGSEA. The CDR3 coding sequence is TGCAGCGTTGAAGATCTTGCCAGGCACTCTGGAAACACCATGTATTTT. Its protein product is CSVEDLARHSGNTMYF.

The chain is built from TRBV6-5 and TRBJ1-5, with D unclear. Trimming cost V 6 bases and J 3 bases, with 9 bases left between them. The V gene's germline CDR1 is MNHEY and CDR2 SVGAGI. There are 13 residues in the CDR3. The CDR3 coding sequence is TGTGCCAGCAGCCCCGTGATCAATCAGCCCCAGCATTTT. Its protein product is CASSPVINQPQHF.

The J gene is TRBJ2-3, the V gene TRBV20-1, with D perhaps matching TRBD1 (7 bases). Trimming left V 3 bases short and J 3 bases short, with 28 bases between. The germline gives CDR1 DFQATT, CDR2 SNEGSKA (reference sequence). The CDR3 is made up of 19 amino acids. CDR3 DNA: TGCAGTGCTAGCGGAGGGATTGGTTTGGCACAGGGGATGACAGATACGCAGTATTTT. Its translation: CSASGGIGLAQGMTDTQYF.

This clonotype has ten or more counts. The chain employs TRBV11-2 and TRBJ1-1; D gene ambiguous. Trimming removed 1 base from V and 3 bases from J, with 12 bases in between. From germline, CDR1 is SGHAT and CDR2 FQNNGV. The CDR3 is 15 amino acids. Here the CDR3 DNA reads TGTGCCAGCAGCTTAGGGGGTCAGAGGCACACTGAAGCTTTCTTT. This encodes CASSLGGQRHTEAFF.

The V gene is TRBV20-1, the J gene TRBJ1-1; no firm D call. The length of the CDR3 is 14 residues. Germline V CDR1 and CDR2: DFQATT, SNEGSKA (reference sequence). Trimming removed 0 bases at V and 0 bases at J, with 8 bases between. In DNA, the CDR3 is TGCAGTGCTAGAGATGGTTCCATGAACACTGAAGCTTTCTTT. Amino acid sequence: CSARDGSMNTEAFF.

This clonotype showed up many times. The chain recombines TRBV12-3 or TRBV12-4 with TRBJ1-1; D gene unclear. This CDR3 has 11 residues. Trimming took 6 bases from V and 4 from J, leaving 6 bases between them. The CDR3 DNA sequence: TGTGCCAGCAGCCCAACCACTGAAGCTTTCTTT. It encodes CASSPTTEAFF.